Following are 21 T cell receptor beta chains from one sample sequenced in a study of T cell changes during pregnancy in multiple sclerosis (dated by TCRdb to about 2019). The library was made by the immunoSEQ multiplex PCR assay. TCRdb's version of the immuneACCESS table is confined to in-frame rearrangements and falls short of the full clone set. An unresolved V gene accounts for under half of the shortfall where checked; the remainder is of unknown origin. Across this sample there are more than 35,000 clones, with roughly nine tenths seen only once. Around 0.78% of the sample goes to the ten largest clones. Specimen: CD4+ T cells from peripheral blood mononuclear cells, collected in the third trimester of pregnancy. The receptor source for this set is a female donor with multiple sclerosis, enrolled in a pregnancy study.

Here the CDR3 DNA reads TGTGCCAGCAGCACGGACAGCTCTGGGGCCAACGTCCTGACTTTC. Translating gives CASSTDSSGANVLTF. The rearrangement uses TRBV7-9 and TRBJ2-6, with D perhaps matching TRBD1 (6 bases). The CDR3 consists of 15 residues. V was pared by 5 bases and J by 0 bases, with 8 bases between. Germline-derived CDR1 and CDR2 are SEHNR and FQNEAQ (reference sequence).

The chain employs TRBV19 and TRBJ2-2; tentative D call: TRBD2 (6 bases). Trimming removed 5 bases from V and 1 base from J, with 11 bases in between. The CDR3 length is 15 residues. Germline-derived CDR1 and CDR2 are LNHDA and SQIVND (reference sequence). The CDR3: CASSRFGGNTGELFF. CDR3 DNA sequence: TGTGCCAGTAGTCGGTTCGGGGGGAACACCGGGGAGCTGTTTTTT.

CDR3 sequence: CASSGRDRGIYEQYF. The DNA for the CDR3 is TGTGCCAGCAGCGGCCGGGACAGGGGAATCTACGAGCAGTACTTC. V and J are TRBV7-9 and TRBJ2-7, with TRBD1 matching 10 bases. After removal of 5 bases from V and 3 bases from J, the junction contained 7 bases not matched to a gene. The CDR3 is 15 residues long. CDR1 SEHNR and CDR2 FQNEAQ come from the germline V gene (reference sequence). The variable domain in full, with the rest retrieved from reference TRBV7-9 and TRBJ2-7, is DTGVSQNPRHKITKRGQNVTFRCDPISEHNRLYWYRQTLGQGPEFLTYFQNEAQLEKSRLLSDRFSAERPKGSFSTLEIQRTEQGDSAMYLCASSGRDRGIYEQYFGPGTRLTVT.

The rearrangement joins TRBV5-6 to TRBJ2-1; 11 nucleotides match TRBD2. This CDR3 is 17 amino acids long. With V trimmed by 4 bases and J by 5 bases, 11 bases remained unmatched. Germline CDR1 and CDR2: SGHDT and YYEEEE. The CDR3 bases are TGTGCCAGCAGCCCTGGGGCCCTAGCGGGAGGTCACAATGAGCAGTTCTTC. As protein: CASSPGALAGGHNEQFF.

The CDR3 coding sequence is TGTGCCAGCAGTTTATACCATGACGGGGCGGGGGGAGACAATGAGCAGTTCTTC. It codes for CASSLYHDGAGGDNEQFF. The rearrangement joins TRBV28 to TRBJ2-1; 8 bases are a match to TRBD2. The CDR3 has 18 residues. V dropped 1 base and J dropped 5; count of bases not matched to a gene: 13. The germline gives CDR1 MDHEN, CDR2 SYDVKM.

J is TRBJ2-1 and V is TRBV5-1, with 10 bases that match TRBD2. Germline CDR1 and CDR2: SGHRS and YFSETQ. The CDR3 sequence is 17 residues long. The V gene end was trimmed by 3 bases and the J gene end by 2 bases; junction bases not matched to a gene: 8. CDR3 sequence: CASSSGASGRAYNEQFF. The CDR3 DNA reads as TGCGCCAGCAGCTCCGGGGCTAGCGGGAGAGCCTACAATGAGCAGTTCTTC. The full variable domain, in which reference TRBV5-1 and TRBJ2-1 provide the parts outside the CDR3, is KAGVTQTPRYLIKTRGQQVTLSCSPISGHRSVSWYQQTPGQGLQFLFEYFSETQRNKGNFPGRFSGRQFSNSRSEMNVSTLELGDSALYLCASSSGASGRAYNEQFFGPGTRLTVL.

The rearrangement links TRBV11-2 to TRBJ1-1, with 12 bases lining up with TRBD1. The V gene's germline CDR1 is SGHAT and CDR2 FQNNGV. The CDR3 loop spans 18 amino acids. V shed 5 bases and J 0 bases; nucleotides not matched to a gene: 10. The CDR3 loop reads CASSPWDRGPLVNTEAFF. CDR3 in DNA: TGTGCCAGCAGCCCCTGGGACAGGGGGCCGTTGGTGAACACTGAAGCTTTCTTT.

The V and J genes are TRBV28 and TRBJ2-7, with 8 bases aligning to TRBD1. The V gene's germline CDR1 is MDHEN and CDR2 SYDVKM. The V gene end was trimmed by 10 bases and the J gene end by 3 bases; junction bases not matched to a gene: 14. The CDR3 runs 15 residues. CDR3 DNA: TGTGCCACAAGCCCCTATAGGACAGGGCTCTACGAGCAGTACTTC. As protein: CATSPYRTGLYEQYF.

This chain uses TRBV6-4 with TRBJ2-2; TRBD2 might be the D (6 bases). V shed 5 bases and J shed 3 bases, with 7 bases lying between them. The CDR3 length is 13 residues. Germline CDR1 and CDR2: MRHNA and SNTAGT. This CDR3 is CASSPSDTGELFF. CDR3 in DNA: TGTGCCAGCAGTCCTAGCGACACCGGGGAGCTGTTTTTT.

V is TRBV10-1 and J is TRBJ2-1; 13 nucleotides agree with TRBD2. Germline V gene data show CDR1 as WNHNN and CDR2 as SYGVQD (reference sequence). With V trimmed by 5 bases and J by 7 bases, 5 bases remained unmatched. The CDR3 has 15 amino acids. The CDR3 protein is CASSTSGRVFNEQFF. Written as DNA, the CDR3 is TGCGCCAGCAGTACTAGCGGGAGGGTGTTTAATGAGCAGTTCTTC.

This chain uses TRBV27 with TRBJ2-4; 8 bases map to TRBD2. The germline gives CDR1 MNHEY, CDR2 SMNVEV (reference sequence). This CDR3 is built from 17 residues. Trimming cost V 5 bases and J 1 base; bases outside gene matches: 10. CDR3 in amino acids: CASSPGSGKVAKNIQYF. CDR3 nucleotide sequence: TGTGCCAGCAGTCCCGGTAGCGGGAAAGTGGCCAAAAACATTCAGTACTTC.

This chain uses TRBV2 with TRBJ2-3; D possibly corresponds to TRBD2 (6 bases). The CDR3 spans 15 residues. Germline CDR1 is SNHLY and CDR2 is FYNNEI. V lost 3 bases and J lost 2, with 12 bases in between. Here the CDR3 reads CASSEAGSATDTQYF. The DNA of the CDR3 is TGTGCCAGCAGTGAGGCGGGATCTGCCACAGATACGCAGTATTTT.

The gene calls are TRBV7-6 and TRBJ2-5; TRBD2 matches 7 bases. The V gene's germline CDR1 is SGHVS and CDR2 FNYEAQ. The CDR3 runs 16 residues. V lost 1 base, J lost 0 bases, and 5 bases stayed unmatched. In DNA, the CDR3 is TGTGCCAGCAGCTTAGGGGGTAGCGGGTACCAAGAGACCCAGTACTTC. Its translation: CASSLGGSGYQETQYF.

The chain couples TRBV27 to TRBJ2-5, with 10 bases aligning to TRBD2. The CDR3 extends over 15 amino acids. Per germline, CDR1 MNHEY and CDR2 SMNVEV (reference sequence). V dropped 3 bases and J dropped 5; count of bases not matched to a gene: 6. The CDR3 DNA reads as TGTGCCAGCAGTTTCGTGAGCGGGAGGGGGGAGACCCAGTACTTC. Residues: CASSFVSGRGETQYF.

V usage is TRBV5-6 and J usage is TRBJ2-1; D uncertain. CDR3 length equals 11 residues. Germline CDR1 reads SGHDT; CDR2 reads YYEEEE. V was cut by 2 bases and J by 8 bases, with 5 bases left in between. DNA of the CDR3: TGTGCCAGCAGCTTACAAGATGAGCAGTTCTTC. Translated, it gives CASSLQDEQFF.

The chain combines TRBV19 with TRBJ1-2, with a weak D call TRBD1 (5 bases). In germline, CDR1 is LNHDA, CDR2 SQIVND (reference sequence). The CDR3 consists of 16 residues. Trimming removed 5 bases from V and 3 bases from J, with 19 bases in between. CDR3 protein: CASSPRGRGRDYGYTF. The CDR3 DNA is TGTGCCAGTAGTCCTCGGGGGAGGGGCCGAGACTATGGCTACACCTTC.

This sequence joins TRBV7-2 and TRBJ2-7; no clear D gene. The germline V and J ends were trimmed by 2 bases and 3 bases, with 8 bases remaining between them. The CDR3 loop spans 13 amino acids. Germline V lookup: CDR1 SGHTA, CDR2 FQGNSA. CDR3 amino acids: CASSLNRDYEQYF. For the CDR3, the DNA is TGTGCCAGCAGCTTAAACAGAGACTACGAGCAGTACTTC.

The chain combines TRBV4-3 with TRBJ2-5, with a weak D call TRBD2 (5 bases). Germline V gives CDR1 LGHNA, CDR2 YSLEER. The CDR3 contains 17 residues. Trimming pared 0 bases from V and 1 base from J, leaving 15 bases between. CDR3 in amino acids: CASSQDSVRASQETQYF. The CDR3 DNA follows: TGCGCCAGCAGCCAAGATTCGGTGAGGGCTTCCCAAGAGACCCAGTACTTC.

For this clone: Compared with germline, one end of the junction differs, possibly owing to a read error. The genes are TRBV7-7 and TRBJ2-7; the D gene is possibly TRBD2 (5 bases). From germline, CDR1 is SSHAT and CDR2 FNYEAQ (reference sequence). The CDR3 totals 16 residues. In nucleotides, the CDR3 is TGTGCTAGCAGCTTAGCCGGGAATCCAAACCCCCACGAGCAGTACTTC. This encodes CASSLAGNPNPHEQYF. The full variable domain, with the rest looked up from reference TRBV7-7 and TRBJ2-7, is GAGVSQSPRYKVTKRGQDVTLRCDPISSHATLYWYQQALGQGPEFLTYFNYEAQPDKSGLPSDRFSAERPEGSISTLTIQRTEQRDSAMYRCASSLAGNPNPHEQYFGPGTRLTVT.

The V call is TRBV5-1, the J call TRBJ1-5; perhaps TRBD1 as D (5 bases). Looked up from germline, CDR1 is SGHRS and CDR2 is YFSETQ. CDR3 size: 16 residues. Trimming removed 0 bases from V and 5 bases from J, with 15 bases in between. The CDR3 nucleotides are TGCGCCAGCAGCTTGGGGGTTCGGGGGGGGGATCAGCCCCAGCATTTT. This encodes CASSLGVRGGDQPQHF.

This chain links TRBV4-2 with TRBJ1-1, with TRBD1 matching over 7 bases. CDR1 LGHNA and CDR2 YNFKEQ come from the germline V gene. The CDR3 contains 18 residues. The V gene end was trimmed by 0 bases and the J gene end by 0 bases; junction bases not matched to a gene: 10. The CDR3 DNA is TGTGCCAGCAGCCAAGACCCCTCTCGGACAGGAATGAACACTGAAGCTTTCTTT. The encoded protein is CASSQDPSRTGMNTEAFF.